This T cell receptor beta chain was recovered during a study of blood T cell repertoires in COVID-19 (dated by TCRdb to 2020 to 2022). In terms of the full investigation: Samples covering the acute and convalescent phases of COVID-19 were provided by collaborators in the United States, Italy and Spain. The material from the prospective study consisted of cDNA or gDNA derived from T cells, B-cell-depleted T cells, or PBMCs. Subjects who had been exposed to COVID-19, were actively infected with it, or had recovered from it provided the deeply sampled blood TCRbeta repertoires that made up the dataset. A freely available public database, intended as a resource for researchers studying the immune response to SARS-CoV-2, is where the repertoires were released. Samples came from the ongoing ImmuneRACE study (first 160 participants) plus 1,254 subjects from 6 global collaborators. The sample metadata nearly always contained a de-identified subject ID, COVID-19 status, age in years and sex. Where available, HLA class I and class II types were taken from metadata supplied by the sample provider and were not determined by assay-based typing.

What the research found in general, with its limitations: Clinical and demographic metadata were provided uncurated, with the amount varying by source and participant.

About this clone: Its recognized antigen is unknown. Base-call qualities are not available, and no considerably larger clone is one nucleotide away.

Whole blood was collected in K2EDTA tubes by collaborating institutions according to the institutions' own protocols. For TCRbeta analysis, collaborator samples were shipped as frozen whole blood, as isolated PBMCs, or as DNA extracted from either sample type. Based on the germline V gene, the CDR1 and CDR2 sequences are MNHEY and SVGEGT. Taken from cysteine to phenylalanine, the CDR3 has 17 residues. Only CDR3 DNA is held: 51 bases, read in frame from base 1. The V end gives up 4 bases and the J end 0 bases, leaving 4 bases in the junction not matched to a gene. TCRbeta CDR3 regions were amplified from genomic DNA by means of the immunoSEQ Assay, a bias-controlled multiplex PCR. Per the source publication's procedure: The number of nucleated cells in each sample was estimated by amplification of reference gene primers within the assay. Sequence reads were collapsed and filtered to measure the absolute abundance of every unique TCRbeta CDR3 rearrangement. For each sample, productive Simpson clonality was calculated as the square root of Simpson's diversity index over productive rearrangements. TCRdb's version of the immuneACCESS table is confined to in-frame rearrangements and falls short of the full clone set. An unresolved V gene accounts for under half of the shortfall where checked; the remainder is of unknown origin. V and J calls and clone size are given by that table; D and trimming were obtained from the DNA. For this sample there are over 85,000 clones; about 85% appear just once. The top ten clonotypes cover 3% to 3.5% of the sample.

The sample was peripheral blood. The source of this sequence is a man aged 50-59 years with acute or convalescent COVID-19. The rearrangement combines TRBV6-2 or TRBV6-3 with TRBJ1-6, with TRBD1 matching 9 junction bases. The bases read TGTGCCAGCAGTTCCGACAGGGGGTCCTCCTATAATTCACCCCTCCACTTT. The encoded protein is CASSSDRGSSYNSPLHF.